The TCR beta chain under discussion was sequenced for a study of T cell changes during pregnancy in multiple sclerosis (dated by TCRdb to between 2018 and 2021). The study in broad terms: The study examined how the T cell repertoire changed over the course of pregnancy in women with multiple sclerosis.

Points on this clone: Its antigen is unknown. Nothing much larger sits one base from this clone, and base qualities are not available.

Libraries were prepared through the immunoSEQ multiplex PCR assay. Sourced from immuneACCESS, this table was stored by TCRdb with only in-frame sequences that have V and J called. A share of the clones is absent; for the studies checked, an unresolved V gene accounts for under half, and the remainder has no known explanation. The sample table shows roughly 45,000 clones, and approximately 95% are seen once. 5.5% to 7% of the sample rests with the top ten. This sample comprised CD8+ T cells from peripheral blood mononuclear cells, obtained in the first trimester of pregnancy. The sequence was obtained from a female donor with multiple sclerosis, enrolled in a pregnancy study.

The nucleotides are TGTGCCAGTAGTACGGGACTAGCAGCTTACAATGAGCAGTTCTTC. The encoded protein is CASSTGLAAYNEQFF. The rearranged segments are TRBV19 and TRBJ2-1; 9 bases in the middle match TRBD2. CDR1 LNHDA and CDR2 SQIVND were looked up in the germline V gene (reference sequence). V and J are trimmed by 4 bases and 4 bases, and the gene matches miss 5 bases of the junction. Including cysteine and phenylalanine, the CDR3 has 15 amino acids. Only the CDR3 region is kept as DNA, spanning 45 bases read in frame from base 1.